These 21 T cell receptor beta chains were sequenced from one sample in a study of blood T cells in healthy people across ages. Sample-barcoded 5' priming and a J-beta primer mix drove a second PCR of roughly 6 to 12 cycles. TCRdb re-derived calls from the 5' RACE reads in MiXCR, one entry per CDR3 protein. Among about 1,500,000 distinct CDR3 sequences listed, approximately 40% were seen once. The sample taken for sequencing was blood. All receptors derive from a woman between 18 and 29 years old in good health.

The chain employs TRBV28 and TRBJ2-3; D may be TRBD1 or TRBD2 (5 bases each). Trimming removed 7 bases at V and 1 base at J, with 15 bases between. Germline V gene data show CDR1 as MDHEN and CDR2 as SYDVKM. The CDR3 totals 15 residues. The DNA of the CDR3 is TGTGCCAGCAACTCCAGGGACGCAGGCACAGATACGCAGTATTTT. This gives the protein CASNSRDAGTDTQYF.

Worth noting for this clonotype: Germline is not matched at one junction end, which may reflect a read error. The V gene is TRBV30, the J gene TRBJ2-5; perhaps TRBD2 as D (7 bases). The germline V gene has CDR1 GTSNPN and CDR2 SVGIG (reference sequence). The CDR3 spans 13 residues. Written as DNA, the CDR3 is TGTGCCGGGAGGGGGGGGAACCGAGGGACCCAGTACTTC. This translates into CAGRGGNRGTQYF. Full variable domain (remainder filled in from reference TRBV30 and TRBJ2-5): SQTIHQWPATLVQPVGSPLSLECTVEGTSNPNLYWYRQAAGRGLQLLFYSVGIGQISSEVPQNLSASRPQDRQFILSSKKLLLSDSGFYLCAGRGGNRGTQYFGPGTRLLVL.

The chain is built from TRBV9 and TRBJ2-7; TRBD1 aligns across 8 bases. Losses at the gene ends were 0 bases for V and 7 bases for J; bases not matched to a gene: 6. Germline values: CDR1 SGDLS, CDR2 YYNGEE. This CDR3 spans 14 amino acids. Written as DNA, the CDR3 is TGTGCCAGCAGCGTAGCGTCAGGGGGCGGTGAGCAGTACTTC. Amino acids: CASSVASGGGEQYF.

Many counts were recorded for this clonotype. This sequence joins TRBV12-3 or TRBV12-4 and TRBJ2-3, with D uncertain. This CDR3 is 13 amino acids long. Trimming left V 5 bases short and J 2 bases short, with 8 bases between. The CDR3 loop is CASSPLITDTQYF. In DNA form, the CDR3 reads TGTGCCAGCAGTCCCCTAATCACAGATACGCAGTATTTT.

In this sample, this clonotype turned up a few times. V usage is TRBV4-1 and J usage is TRBJ2-3, with TRBD2 matching over 7 bases. The germline V gene has CDR1 MGHRA and CDR2 YSYEKL. After removal of 7 bases from V and 0 bases from J, the junction contained 7 bases not matched to a gene. This CDR3 is 15 amino acids long. CDR3 sequence: CASNPSSGSTDTQYF. As DNA, the CDR3 is TGCGCCAGCAACCCGAGTAGCGGGAGCACAGATACGCAGTATTTT.

DNA for the CDR3: TGTGCCAGCTCACCACCCAACAGGGTTGATGGCTACACCTTC. Amino acid sequence: CASSPPNRVDGYTF. The rearrangement joins TRBV18 to TRBJ1-2; possibly TRBD1 for D (6 bases). The V gene lost 0 bases and the J gene lost 6 bases, with 11 bases spanning the gap. Germline assignment: CDR1 KGHSH and CDR2 LQKENI. The CDR3 runs to 14 residues.

The chain combines TRBV2 with TRBJ2-5, with D possibly TRBD1 on 6 matching bases. CDR1 is SNHLY and CDR2 is FYNNEI in the germline V gene. This CDR3 has 13 amino acids. V lost 8 bases and J 3 bases, leaving 13 bases between the germline ends. The CDR3 sequence is CASQWWTEETQYF. Written as DNA, the CDR3 is TGTGCCAGCCAGTGGTGGACAGAAGAGACCCAGTACTTC.

The CDR3 loop reads CASSPDVSAGNTIYF. The CDR3 coding sequence is TGTGCCAGCAGCCCAGACGTGTCGGCGGGAAACACCATATATTTT. The chain employs TRBV7-9 and TRBJ1-3; no firm D call. Germline V gives CDR1 SEHNR, CDR2 FQNEAQ (reference sequence). This CDR3 region has 15 residues. V was pared by 5 bases and J by 4 bases, with 15 bases between.

The table lists this clonotype with a few counts. As DNA, the CDR3 is TGTGCCAGCAGCCGACCGACAGGGTATGAGCAGTACTTC. Amino acid sequence: CASSRPTGYEQYF. The chain recombines TRBV27 with TRBJ2-7; 7 bases agree with TRBD1. The CDR3 totals 13 residues. V shed 6 bases and J 7 bases; nucleotides not matched to a gene: 9. Germline lookup yields CDR1 MNHEY and CDR2 SMNVEV (reference sequence).

This chain links TRBV4-1 with TRBJ2-6, with D tentatively TRBD2 (5 bases). Germline CDR1 is MGHRA and CDR2 is YSYEKL. The CDR3 is made up of 18 amino acids. With 1 base removed from V and 0 bases from J, the gap between germline ends came to 13 bases. The DNA for the CDR3 is TGCGCCAGCAGCCAAGTGGGGAGACAAATCTCTGGGGCCAACGTCCTGACTTTC. It yields the protein CASSQVGRQISGANVLTF.

This clonotype was recorded only once. The gene calls are TRBV9 and TRBJ2-7, with D possibly being TRBD1 or TRBD2 (5 bases each). Germline values: CDR1 SGDLS, CDR2 YYNGEE. The CDR3 contains 14 residues. The V end lost 3 bases, the J end lost 5 bases, and 15 bases lay between the germline ends. The CDR3 nucleotides are TGTGCCAGCAGCGCCGGTATCGAGGGGCACGAGCAGTACTTC. It encodes CASSAGIEGHEQYF. The entire variable domain, with the rest obtained from reference TRBV9 and TRBJ2-7, is as follows: DSGVTQTPKHLITATGQRVTLRCSPRSGDLSVYWYQQSLDQGLQFLIQYYNGEERAKGNILERFSAQQFPDLHSELNLSSLELGDSALYFCASSAGIEGHEQYFGPGTRLTVT.

V and J are TRBV29-1 and TRBJ2-2, with 9 nucleotides matching TRBD2. The CDR3 contains 15 residues. With V trimmed by 6 bases and J by 5 bases, 10 bases remained unmatched. Germline values: CDR1 SQVTM, CDR2 ANQGSEA. CDR3 protein: CSVLLAGSETGELFF. The CDR3 bases are TGCAGCGTCCTCCTAGCGGGGAGTGAGACCGGGGAGCTGTTTTTT.

This clonotype was observed a handful of times. The chain links TRBV20-1 to TRBJ2-1; 11 bases match TRBD2. There are 17 residues in the CDR3. Germline CDR1 is DFQATT and CDR2 is SNEGSKA (reference sequence). Losses at the gene ends were 0 bases for V and 4 bases for J; bases not matched to a gene: 8. This CDR3 is CSARDPWTSGYYNEQFF. CDR3 bases: TGCAGTGCTAGAGACCCCTGGACTAGCGGGTATTACAATGAGCAGTTCTTC.

This rearrangement joins TRBV9 to TRBJ2-4, with 10 bases lining up with TRBD2. This CDR3 has 15 amino acids. Germline trimming cut 4 bases from V and 13 bases from J; bases unmatched to any gene: 14. The germline V gene has CDR1 SGDLS and CDR2 YYNGEE. The CDR3 region is CASSIELAGVGEQYF. The DNA of the CDR3 is TGTGCCAGCAGCATAGAGCTAGCGGGAGTAGGTGAGCAGTACTTC.

There are a few counts of this clonotype. This chain links TRBV27 with TRBJ2-1, with D perhaps matching TRBD2 (5 bases). Germline V lookup: CDR1 MNHEY, CDR2 SMNVEV (reference sequence). V dropped 2 bases and J dropped 12 bases, with 14 bases sitting between them. The CDR3 has 13 amino acids. This chain's CDR3 is CASSLASNRGQFF. The CDR3 nucleotides are TGTGCCAGCAGTTTAGCTAGCAACCGTGGGCAGTTCTTC.

The chain links TRBV10-2 to TRBJ1-1; D remains ambiguous. The germline gives CDR1 WSHSY, CDR2 SAAADI. V was pared by 2 bases and J by 3 bases, with 10 bases between. The CDR3 runs 14 residues. This chain's CDR3 is CASSEPRVDTEAFF. Here the CDR3 DNA reads TGCGCCAGCAGTGAGCCTCGAGTGGACACTGAAGCTTTCTTT.

The genes are TRBV6-6 and TRBJ1-2; D might be TRBD1 (5 bases). V was trimmed by 4 bases and J by 6 bases, leaving 15 bases between them. This CDR3 comprises 14 residues. The germline CDR1 and CDR2 sequences are MNHNY and SVGAGI (reference sequence). The CDR3 loop reads CASSSLAGRDGYTF. Here the CDR3 DNA reads TGTGCCAGCAGTTCATTGGCAGGGAGGGATGGCTACACCTTC.

The chain combines TRBV7-3 with TRBJ2-1; the D gene is possibly TRBD2 (5 bases). With 7 bases removed from V and 5 bases from J, the gap between germline ends came to 27 bases. This CDR3 is 18 amino acids long. Germline V gene lookup returns CDR1 SGHTA and CDR2 FQGTGA. The DNA of the CDR3 is TGTGCCAGCATCCTCGGATTTGGGGAAGGGAGCGGCAACAATGAGCAGTTCTTC. This translates into CASILGFGEGSGNNEQFF.

The genes are TRBV3-1 and TRBJ2-1, with TRBD1 identical over 7 bases. The junction had 11 bases not matched to a gene; V was cut back by 4 bases and J by 5 bases. CDR1 is LGHDT and CDR2 is YNNKEL in the germline V gene (reference sequence). The CDR3 covers 16 residues. CDR3: CASSPLPGTANNEQFF. The CDR3, as DNA: TGTGCCAGCAGCCCCCTTCCCGGGACAGCTAACAATGAGCAGTTCTTC.

V usage is TRBV10-3 and J usage is TRBJ1-3; unclear D gene. The ends were cut back, 8 bases at V and 3 bases at J, with 11 bases in the middle. Germline CDR1 reads ENHRY; CDR2 reads SYGVKD. This CDR3 has 13 amino acids. The CDR3 nucleotides are TGTGCCATCGGCATAGGCGGTGGAAACACCATATATTTT. It yields the protein CAIGIGGGNTIYF.

The table lists this clonotype with a few counts. This chain connects TRBV10-3 to TRBJ1-2; TRBD1 agrees at 11 bases. The V and J ends lost 8 bases and 5 bases, in that order; junction bases with no gene match: 16. Germline CDR1 ENHRY, CDR2 SYGVKD. The CDR3 runs to 17 residues. CDR3: CAIPIEVGQGEFYGYTF. The DNA of the CDR3 is TGTGCCATCCCGATAGAGGTGGGACAGGGGGAGTTTTATGGCTACACCTTC.